The 6 T cell receptor beta chains listed next were all sequenced from one sample in a study of breast tumors, draining lymph nodes, adjacent tissues. Breast cancer patients provided tissue from their axillary draining lymph nodes. In TCRdb, the multiplex PCR reads were re-called with MiXCR into one record per CDR3 protein. The table records about 140,000 distinct CDR3 sequences, about a fifth of them present only once. Sequenced sample: axillary lymph node tissue. Receptors originate from a female donor with breast cancer. Some clones in this sample may be carry-over from other donors' samples.

This clonotype was seen ten or more times. The chain combines TRBV6-1 with TRBJ2-7; no clear D gene. This CDR3 has 12 residues. With 6 bases removed from V and 4 bases from J, the gap between germline ends came to 10 bases. Germline values: CDR1 MNHNS, CDR2 SASEGT. The CDR3 DNA sequence: TGTGCCAGCAGGGCGATATTTTACGAGCAGTACTTC. It codes for CASRAIFYEQYF.

This chain connects TRBV3-1 to TRBJ2-1, with 10 positions matching TRBD1. This CDR3 spans 15 amino acids. The V and J ends lost 3 bases and 5 bases, in that order; junction bases with no gene match: 4. Germline CDR1 reads LGHDT; CDR2 reads YNNKEL (reference sequence). The CDR3 DNA reads TGTGCCAGCAGCCAGACAGGGGGCGCCCACAATGAGCAGTTCTTC. Amino acid sequence: CASSQTGGAHNEQFF.

This clonotype was detected ten times or more. The V call is TRBV20-1, the J call TRBJ2-7; TRBD1 might be the D (5 bases). Per the germline V gene, CDR1 is DFQATT and CDR2 is SNEGSKA (reference sequence). V lost 1 base and J 3 bases, leaving 7 bases between the germline ends. The CDR3 runs 12 residues. CDR3 bases: TGCAGTGCTAGAGGGACAAACTACGAGCAGTACTTC. Protein sequence: CSARGTNYEQYF.

This clonotype was seen many times. This chain connects TRBV5-1 to TRBJ2-1, with 14 bases fitting TRBD2. Losses at the gene ends were 3 bases for V and 9 bases for J; bases not matched to a gene: 5. The germline V gene encodes CDR1 SGHRS and CDR2 YFSETQ. The CDR3 has 15 amino acids. The CDR3 loop is CASSSGTSGSSEQFF. The CDR3 DNA follows: TGCGCCAGCAGCTCCGGGACTAGCGGGAGTAGTGAGCAGTTCTTC.

Turning to this clonotype: Just one base apart from a much larger clone, this may be a read error. The V call is TRBV5-6, the J call TRBJ2-3; 13 bases map to TRBD2. The CDR3 is 16 residues long. Germline V gene lookup returns CDR1 SGHDT and CDR2 YYEEEE. CDR3 in amino acids: CASSFGLAGARDTRYF. In DNA, the CDR3 is TGTGCCAGCAGCTTCGGACTAGCGGGAGCCCGAGATACGCGGTATTTT.

The chain is built from TRBV30 and TRBJ2-2; 9 positions agree with TRBD2. The trim removed 2 bases at V and 3 bases at J, leaving 7 bases unmatched. The CDR3 has 16 residues. CDR1 and CDR2 from the germline V gene are GTSNPN and SVGIG (reference sequence). Here the CDR3 DNA reads TGTGCCTGGAGTTCCCGGACTAGCGTAGACACCGGGGAGCTGTTTTTT. It is translated as CAWSSRTSVDTGELFF.